This T cell receptor (beta chain) is drawn from a study of CD8+CD57+ T cells in acquired aplastic anemia. Study-wide context: CD4+ and CD8+ cells, once sorted, gave DNA averaging 3.2 ug.

The table lists this clonotype with a few counts. What it binds is unknown. The study profiled TCR beta VDJ and CDR3 using genomic DNA as template. From the reads, TCRdb called clonotypes with MiXCR, one entry per CDR3 protein. The profile shows some 200,000 distinct CDR3 sequences, around 60% of them singletons. This CDR3 is 13 amino acids long. Trimming took 5 bases from V and 6 from J; bases not matched to a gene: 8. Germline CDR1 DFQATT, CDR2 SNEGSKA (reference sequence). Whole-study findings and limits: The same twenty-nine CD8+ CDR3 sequences occurred in patients and in controls.

This TCR was recovered from a human donor in good health. Sequencing input: sorted CD4+, CD8+, or CD8+CD57+ T cells (not recorded which) from PBMCs. The chain combines TRBV20-1 with TRBJ2-7; 9 bases agree with TRBD2. The CDR3 sequence: CSARRIAGAEQYF. The CDR3 DNA reads as TGCAGTGCTCGTAGAATAGCGGGAGCCGAGCAGTACTTC.